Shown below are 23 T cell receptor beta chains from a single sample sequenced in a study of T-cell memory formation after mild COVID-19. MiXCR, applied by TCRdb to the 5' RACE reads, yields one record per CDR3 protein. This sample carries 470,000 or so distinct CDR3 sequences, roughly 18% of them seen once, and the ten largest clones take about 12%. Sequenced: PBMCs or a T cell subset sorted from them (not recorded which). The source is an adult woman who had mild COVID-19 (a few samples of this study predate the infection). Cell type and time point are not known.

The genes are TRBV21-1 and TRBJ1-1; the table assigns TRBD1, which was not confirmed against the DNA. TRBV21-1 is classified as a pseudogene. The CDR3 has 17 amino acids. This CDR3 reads CASSKEARRGVDTEAFF. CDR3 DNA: TGTGCCAGCAGCAAAGAGGCTCGGAGGGGGGTCGACACTGAAGCTTTCTTT.

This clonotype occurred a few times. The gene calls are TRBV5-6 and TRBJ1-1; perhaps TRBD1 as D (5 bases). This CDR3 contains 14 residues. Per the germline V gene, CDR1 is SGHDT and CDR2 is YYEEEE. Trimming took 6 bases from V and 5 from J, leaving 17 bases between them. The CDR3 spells CASTPGGISTEAFF. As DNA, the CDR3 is TGTGCCAGCACCCCGGGGGGGATCAGTACTGAAGCTTTCTTT.

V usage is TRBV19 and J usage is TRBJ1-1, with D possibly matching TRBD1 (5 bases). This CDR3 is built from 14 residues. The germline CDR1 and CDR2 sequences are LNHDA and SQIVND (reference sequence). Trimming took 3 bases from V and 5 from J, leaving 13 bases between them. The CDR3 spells CASSILSRVTEAFF. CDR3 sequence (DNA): TGTGCCAGTAGTATTCTTAGCAGGGTAACTGAAGCTTTCTTT.

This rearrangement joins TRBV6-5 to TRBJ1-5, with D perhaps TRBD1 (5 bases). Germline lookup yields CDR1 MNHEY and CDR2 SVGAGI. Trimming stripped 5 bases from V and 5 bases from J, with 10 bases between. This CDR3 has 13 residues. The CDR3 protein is CASSPQVDQPQHF. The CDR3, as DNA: TGTGCCAGCAGTCCACAGGTCGATCAGCCCCAGCATTTT.

CDR3 bases: TGTGCCAGCAGCTTAGCGTACAAATTCGATGAGCAGTTCTTC. This gives the protein CASSLAYKFDEQFF. The J gene is TRBJ2-1, the V gene TRBV7-2; D gene ambiguous. This CDR3 has 14 amino acids. Germline CDR1 is SGHTA and CDR2 is FQGNSA. Between the trimmed V and J ends, which lost 0 bases and 8 bases, there was a span of 11 bases.

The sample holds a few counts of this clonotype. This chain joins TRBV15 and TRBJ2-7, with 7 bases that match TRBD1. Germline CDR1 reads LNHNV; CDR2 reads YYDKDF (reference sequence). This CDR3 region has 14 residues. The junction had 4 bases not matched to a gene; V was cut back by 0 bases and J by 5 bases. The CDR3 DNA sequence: TGTGCCACCAGCAGAGAAGACAGGGAAAACGAGCAGTACTTC. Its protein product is CATSREDRENEQYF.

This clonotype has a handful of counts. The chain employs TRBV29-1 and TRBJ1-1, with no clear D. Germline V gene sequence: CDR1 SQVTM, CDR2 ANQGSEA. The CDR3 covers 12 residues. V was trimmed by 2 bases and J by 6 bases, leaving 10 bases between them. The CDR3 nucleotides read TGCAGCGTTGAAAAAGAGACACCTGAAGCTTTCTTT. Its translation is CSVEKETPEAFF. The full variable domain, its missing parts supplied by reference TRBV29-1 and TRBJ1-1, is SAVISQKPSRDICQRGTSLTIQCQVDSQVTMMFWYRQQPGQSLTLIATANQGSEATYESGFVIDKFPISRPNLTFSTLTVSNMSPEDSSIYLCSVEKETPEAFFGQGTRLTVV.

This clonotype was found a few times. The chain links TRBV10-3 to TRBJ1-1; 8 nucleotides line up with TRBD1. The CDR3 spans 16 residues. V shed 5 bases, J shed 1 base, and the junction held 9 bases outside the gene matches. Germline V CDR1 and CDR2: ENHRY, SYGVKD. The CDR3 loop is CAISYDMGTGNTEAFF. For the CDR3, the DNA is TGTGCCATCAGTTACGACATGGGGACAGGGAACACTGAAGCTTTCTTT.

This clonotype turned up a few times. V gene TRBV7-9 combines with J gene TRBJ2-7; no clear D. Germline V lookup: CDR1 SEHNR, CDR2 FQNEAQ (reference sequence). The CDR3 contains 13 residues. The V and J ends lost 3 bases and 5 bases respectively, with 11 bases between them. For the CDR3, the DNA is TGTGCCAGCAGCTTTAATATCGCGGACGAGCAGTACTTC. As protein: CASSFNIADEQYF.

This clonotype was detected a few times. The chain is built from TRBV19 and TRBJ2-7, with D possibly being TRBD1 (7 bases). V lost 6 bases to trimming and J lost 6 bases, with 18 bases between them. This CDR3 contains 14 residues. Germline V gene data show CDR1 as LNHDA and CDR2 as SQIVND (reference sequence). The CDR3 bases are TGTGCCAGTAGCCGATCAGGGGGGCGAAGCGAGCAGTACTTC. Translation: CASSRSGGRSEQYF.

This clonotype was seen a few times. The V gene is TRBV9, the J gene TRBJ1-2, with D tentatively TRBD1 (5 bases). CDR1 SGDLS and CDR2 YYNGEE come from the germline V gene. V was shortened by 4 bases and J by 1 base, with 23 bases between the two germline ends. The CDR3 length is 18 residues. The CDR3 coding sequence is TGTGCCAGCAGCCCCAGTGGGATAGGGGAGGATGGTAACTATGGCTACACCTTC. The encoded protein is CASSPSGIGEDGNYGYTF.

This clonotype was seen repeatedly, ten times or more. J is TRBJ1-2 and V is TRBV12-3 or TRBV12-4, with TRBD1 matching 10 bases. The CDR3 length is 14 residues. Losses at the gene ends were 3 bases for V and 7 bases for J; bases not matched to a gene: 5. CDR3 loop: CASSLDRGKSGYTF. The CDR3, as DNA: TGTGCCAGCAGTTTGGACAGGGGGAAGAGTGGCTACACCTTC.

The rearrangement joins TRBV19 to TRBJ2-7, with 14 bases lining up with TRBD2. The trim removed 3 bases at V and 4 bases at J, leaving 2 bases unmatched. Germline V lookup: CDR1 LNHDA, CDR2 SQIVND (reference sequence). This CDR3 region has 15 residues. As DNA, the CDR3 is TGTGCCAGTAGTATTGGACTAGCGGGGGGTTACGAGCAGTACTTC. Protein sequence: CASSIGLAGGYEQYF.

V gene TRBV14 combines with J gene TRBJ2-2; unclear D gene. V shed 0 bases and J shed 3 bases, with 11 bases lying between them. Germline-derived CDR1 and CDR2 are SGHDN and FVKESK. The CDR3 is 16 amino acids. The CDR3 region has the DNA TGTGCCAGCAGCCAAGAATCAGAAGTCTACACCGGGGAGCTGTTTTTT. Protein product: CASSQESEVYTGELFF.

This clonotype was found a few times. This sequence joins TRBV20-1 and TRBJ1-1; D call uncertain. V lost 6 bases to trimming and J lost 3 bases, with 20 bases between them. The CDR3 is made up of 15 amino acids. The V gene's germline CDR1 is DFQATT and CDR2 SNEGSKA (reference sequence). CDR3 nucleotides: TGCAGTGCAAGGAGTACGGGAATGTGGGACACTGAAGCTTTCTTT. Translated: CSARSTGMWDTEAFF.

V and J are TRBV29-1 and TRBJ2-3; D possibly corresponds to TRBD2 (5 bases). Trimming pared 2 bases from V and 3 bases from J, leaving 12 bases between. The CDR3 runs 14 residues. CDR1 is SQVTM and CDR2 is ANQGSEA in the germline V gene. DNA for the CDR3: TGCAGCGTTGAAAAGGCCGGGGTAACAGATACGCAGTATTTT. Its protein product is CSVEKAGVTDTQYF.

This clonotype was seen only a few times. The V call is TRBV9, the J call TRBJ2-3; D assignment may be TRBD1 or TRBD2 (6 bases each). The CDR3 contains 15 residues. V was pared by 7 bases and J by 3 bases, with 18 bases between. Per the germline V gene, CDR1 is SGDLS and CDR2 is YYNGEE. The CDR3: CASGPGAGITDTQYF. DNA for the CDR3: TGTGCCAGCGGCCCGGGGGCGGGAATAACAGATACGCAGTATTTT.

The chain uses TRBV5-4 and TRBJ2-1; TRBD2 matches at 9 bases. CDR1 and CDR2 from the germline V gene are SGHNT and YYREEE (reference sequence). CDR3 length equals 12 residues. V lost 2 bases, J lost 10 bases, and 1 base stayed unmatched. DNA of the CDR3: TGTGCCAGCAGCTTCGGGACTAGCGAGCAGTTCTTC. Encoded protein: CASSFGTSEQFF.

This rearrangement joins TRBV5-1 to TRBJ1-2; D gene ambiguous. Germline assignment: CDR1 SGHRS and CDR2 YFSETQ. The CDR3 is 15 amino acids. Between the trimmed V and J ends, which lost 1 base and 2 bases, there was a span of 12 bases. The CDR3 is CASSLYGALNYGYTF. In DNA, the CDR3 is TGCGCCAGCAGCTTGTATGGAGCCCTCAACTATGGCTACACCTTC.

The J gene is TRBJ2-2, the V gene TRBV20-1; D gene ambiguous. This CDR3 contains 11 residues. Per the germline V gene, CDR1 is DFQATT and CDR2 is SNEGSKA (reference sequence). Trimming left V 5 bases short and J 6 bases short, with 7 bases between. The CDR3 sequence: CSAYVSGELFF. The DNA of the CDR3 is TGCAGTGCTTACGTTTCCGGGGAGCTGTTTTTT.

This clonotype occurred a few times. The CDR3 sequence is CASSERTGSANEKLFF. CDR3 nucleotide sequence: TGTGCCAGCAGTGAACGGACAGGGTCAGCTAATGAAAAACTGTTTTTT. The chain recombines TRBV12-3 or TRBV12-4 with TRBJ1-4, with 8 positions matching TRBD1. Trimming cost V 5 bases and J 3 bases; bases outside gene matches: 8. The CDR3 covers 16 residues.

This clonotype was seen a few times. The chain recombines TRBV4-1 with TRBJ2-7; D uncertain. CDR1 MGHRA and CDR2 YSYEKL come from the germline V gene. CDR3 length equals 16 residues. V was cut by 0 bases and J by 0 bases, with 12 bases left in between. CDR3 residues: CASSQDLSTPSYEQYF. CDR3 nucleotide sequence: TGCGCCAGCAGCCAAGATCTCAGTACCCCCTCCTACGAGCAGTACTTC.

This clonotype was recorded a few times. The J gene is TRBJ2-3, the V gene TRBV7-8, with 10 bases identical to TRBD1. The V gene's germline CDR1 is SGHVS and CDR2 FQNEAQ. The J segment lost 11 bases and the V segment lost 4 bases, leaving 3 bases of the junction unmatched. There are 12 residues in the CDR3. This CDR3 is CASSSWDRGQYF. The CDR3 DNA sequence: TGTGCCAGCAGCTCATGGGACAGGGGGCAGTATTTT. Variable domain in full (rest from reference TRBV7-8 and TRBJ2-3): GAGVSQSPRYKVAKRGQDVALRCDPISGHVSLFWYQQALGQGPEFLTYFQNEAQLDKSGLPSDRFFAERPEGSVSTLKIQRTQQEDSAVYLCASSSWDRGQYFGPGTRLTVL.